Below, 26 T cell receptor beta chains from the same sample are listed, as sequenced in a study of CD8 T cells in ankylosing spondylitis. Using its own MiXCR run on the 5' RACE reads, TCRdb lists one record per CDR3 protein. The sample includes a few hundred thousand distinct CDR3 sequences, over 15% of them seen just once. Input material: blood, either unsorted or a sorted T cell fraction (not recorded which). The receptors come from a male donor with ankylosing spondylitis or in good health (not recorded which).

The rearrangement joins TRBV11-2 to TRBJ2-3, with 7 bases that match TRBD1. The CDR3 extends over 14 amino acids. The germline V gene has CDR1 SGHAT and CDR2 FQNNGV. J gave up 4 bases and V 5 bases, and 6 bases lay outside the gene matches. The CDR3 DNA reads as TGTGCCAGCAGCCTCAGGGGGAAGTCAGATACGCAGTATTTT. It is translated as CASSLRGKSDTQYF.

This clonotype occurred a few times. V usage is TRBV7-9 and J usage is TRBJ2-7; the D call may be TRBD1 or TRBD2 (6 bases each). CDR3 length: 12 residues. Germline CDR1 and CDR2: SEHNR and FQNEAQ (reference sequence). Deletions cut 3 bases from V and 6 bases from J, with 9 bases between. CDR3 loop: CASSLRDTEQYV. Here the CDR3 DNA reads TGTGCCAGCAGCTTGCGGGACACCGAGCAGTACGTC.

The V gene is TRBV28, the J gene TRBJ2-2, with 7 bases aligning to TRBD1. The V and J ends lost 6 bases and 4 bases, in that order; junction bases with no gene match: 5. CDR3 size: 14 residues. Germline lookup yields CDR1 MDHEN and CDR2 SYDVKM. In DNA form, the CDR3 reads TGTGCCAGCAGCAGATCAGGGGGCACCGGGGAGCTGTTTTTT. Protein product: CASSRSGGTGELFF.

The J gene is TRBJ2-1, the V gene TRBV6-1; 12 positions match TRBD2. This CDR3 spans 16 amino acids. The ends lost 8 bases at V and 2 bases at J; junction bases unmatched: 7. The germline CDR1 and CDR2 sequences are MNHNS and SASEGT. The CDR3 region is CASWTSGNLPYNEQFF. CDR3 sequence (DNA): TGTGCCAGCTGGACTAGCGGGAACCTTCCCTACAATGAGCAGTTCTTC.

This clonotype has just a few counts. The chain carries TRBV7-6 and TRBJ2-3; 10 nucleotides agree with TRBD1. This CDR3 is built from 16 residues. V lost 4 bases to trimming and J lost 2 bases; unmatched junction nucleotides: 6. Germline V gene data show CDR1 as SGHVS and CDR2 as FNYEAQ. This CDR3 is CASSSRTGGITDTQYF. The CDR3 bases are TGTGCCAGCAGCTCCCGGACAGGGGGGATCACAGATACGCAGTATTTT. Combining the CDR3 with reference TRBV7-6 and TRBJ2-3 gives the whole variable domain GAGVSQSPRYKVTKRGQDVALRCDPISGHVSLYWYRQALGQGPEFLTYFNYEAQQDKSGLPNDRFSAERPEGSISTLTIQRTEQRDSAMYRCASSSRTGGITDTQYFGPGTRLTVL.

The chain's CDR3 is CSVEVSDTQYF. CDR3 sequence (DNA): TGCAGCGTTGAGGTTTCAGATACGCAGTATTTT. The chain has TRBV29-1 and TRBJ2-3; D is undetermined. Germline V gene lookup returns CDR1 SQVTM and CDR2 ANQGSEA. V gave up 3 bases and J gave up 4 bases, with 5 bases separating them. The CDR3 extends over 11 amino acids.

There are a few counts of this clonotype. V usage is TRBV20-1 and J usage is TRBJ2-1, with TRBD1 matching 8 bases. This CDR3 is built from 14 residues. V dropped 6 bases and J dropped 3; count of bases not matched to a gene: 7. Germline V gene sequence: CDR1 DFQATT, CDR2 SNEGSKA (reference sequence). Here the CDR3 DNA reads TGCAGTGCAGACAGACAGGGGATCTACAATGAGCAGTTCTTC. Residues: CSADRQGIYNEQFF.

The CDR3 loop is CAIKLSGTSGNTGELFF. For the CDR3, the DNA is TGTGCCATCAAGTTATCCGGGACTAGCGGGAACACCGGGGAGCTGTTTTTT. The J gene is TRBJ2-2, the V gene TRBV10-3; 11 nucleotides agree with TRBD2. Per the germline V gene, CDR1 is ENHRY and CDR2 is SYGVKD. The CDR3 contains 17 residues. The V segment lost 7 bases and the J segment 1 base; nucleotides outside the gene matches: 8.

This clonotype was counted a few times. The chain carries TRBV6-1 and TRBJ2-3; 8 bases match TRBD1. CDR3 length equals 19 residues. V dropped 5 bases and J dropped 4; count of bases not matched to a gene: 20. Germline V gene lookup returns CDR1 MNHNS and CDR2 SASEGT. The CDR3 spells CASSRDRSRGNTIADTQYF. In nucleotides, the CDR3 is TGTGCCAGCAGTCGGGACAGGTCGAGGGGGAACACAATCGCAGATACGCAGTATTTT.

The CDR3 DNA is TGTGCCACCAGCAGAGTTGCTAGATCAGATACGCAGTATTTT. Protein sequence: CATSRVARSDTQYF. V usage is TRBV15 and J usage is TRBJ2-3, with D uncertain. The CDR3 runs 14 residues. Trimming shortened V by 1 base and J by 4 bases, and 9 bases separated the two germline ends. Germline lookup yields CDR1 LNHNV and CDR2 YYDKDF (reference sequence). Supplemented by reference TRBV15 and TRBJ2-3, the full variable domain reads DAMVIQNPRYQVTQFGKPVTLSCSQTLNHNVMYWYQQKSSQAPKLLFHYYDKDFNNEADTPDNFQSRRPNTSFCFLDIRSPGLGDTAMYLCATSRVARSDTQYFGPGTRLTVL.

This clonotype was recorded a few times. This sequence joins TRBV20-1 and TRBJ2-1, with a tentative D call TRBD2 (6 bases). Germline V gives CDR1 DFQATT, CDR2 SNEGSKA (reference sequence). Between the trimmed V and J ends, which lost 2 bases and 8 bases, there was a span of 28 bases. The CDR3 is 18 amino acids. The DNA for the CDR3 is TGCAGTGCTAGATCAGATCAGATAGCGGTTCGTGGTTCGGATGAGCAGTTCTTC. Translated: CSARSDQIAVRGSDEQFF.

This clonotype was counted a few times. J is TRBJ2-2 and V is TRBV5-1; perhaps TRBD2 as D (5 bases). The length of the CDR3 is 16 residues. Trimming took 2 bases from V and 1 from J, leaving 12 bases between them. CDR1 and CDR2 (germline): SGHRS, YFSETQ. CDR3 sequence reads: CASSLPGGLNTGELFF. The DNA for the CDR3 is TGCGCCAGCAGCTTACCTGGCGGACTGAACACCGGGGAGCTGTTTTTT.

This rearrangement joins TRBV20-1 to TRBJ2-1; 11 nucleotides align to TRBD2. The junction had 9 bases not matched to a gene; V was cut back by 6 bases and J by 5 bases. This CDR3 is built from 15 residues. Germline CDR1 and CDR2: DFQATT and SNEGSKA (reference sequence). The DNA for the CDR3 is TGCAGTGCCCTCCTAGCGGGAGGTCCAAACAATGAGCAGTTCTTC. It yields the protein CSALLAGGPNNEQFF.

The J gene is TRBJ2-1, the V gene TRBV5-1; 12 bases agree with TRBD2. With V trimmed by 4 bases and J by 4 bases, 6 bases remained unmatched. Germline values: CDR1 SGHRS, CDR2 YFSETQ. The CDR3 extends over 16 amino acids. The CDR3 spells CASSPGLAGQYNEQFF. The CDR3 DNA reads TGCGCCAGCAGCCCAGGACTAGCGGGGCAGTACAATGAGCAGTTCTTC.

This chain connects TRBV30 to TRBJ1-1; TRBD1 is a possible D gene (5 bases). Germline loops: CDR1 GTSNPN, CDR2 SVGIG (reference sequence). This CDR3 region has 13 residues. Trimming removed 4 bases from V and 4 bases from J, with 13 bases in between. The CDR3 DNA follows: TGTGCCTGGATGGTCCAGGGCGGCACTGAAGCTTTCTTT. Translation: CAWMVQGGTEAFF.

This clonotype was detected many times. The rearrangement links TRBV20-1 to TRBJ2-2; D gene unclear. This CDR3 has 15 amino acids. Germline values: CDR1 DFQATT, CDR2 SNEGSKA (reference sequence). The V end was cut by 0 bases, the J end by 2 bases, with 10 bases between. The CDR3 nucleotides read TGCAGTGCTAGAGAACTAACGATTAACACCGGGGAGCTGTTTTTT. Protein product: CSARELTINTGELFF.

CDR3 sequence: CASSASGQGGQPQHF. For the CDR3, the DNA is TGTGCCAGCAGTGCCTCCGGACAGGGGGGTCAGCCCCAGCATTTT. The chain uses TRBV12-3 or TRBV12-4 and TRBJ1-5; the match to TRBD1 covers 10 bases. The CDR3 is 15 amino acids. V lost 5 bases to trimming and J lost 6 bases; unmatched junction nucleotides: 7.

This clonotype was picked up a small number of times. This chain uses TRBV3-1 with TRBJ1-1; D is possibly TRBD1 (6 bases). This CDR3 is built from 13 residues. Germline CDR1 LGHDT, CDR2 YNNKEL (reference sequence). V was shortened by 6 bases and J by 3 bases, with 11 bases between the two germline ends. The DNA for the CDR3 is TGTGCCAGCAGTACCAGGGGTGACACTGAAGCTTTCTTT. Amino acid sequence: CASSTRGDTEAFF.

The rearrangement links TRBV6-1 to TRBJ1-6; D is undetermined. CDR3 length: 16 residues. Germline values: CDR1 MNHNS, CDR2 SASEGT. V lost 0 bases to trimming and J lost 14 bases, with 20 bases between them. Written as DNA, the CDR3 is TGTGCCAGCAGTGAAGCCGTCAATACCGGGTCCCGCACCCTCCACTTT. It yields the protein CASSEAVNTGSRTLHF.

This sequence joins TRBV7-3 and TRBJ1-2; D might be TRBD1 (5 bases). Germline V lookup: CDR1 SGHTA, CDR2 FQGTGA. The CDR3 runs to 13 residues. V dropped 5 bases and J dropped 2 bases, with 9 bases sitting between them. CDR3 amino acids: CASSPDKNYGYTF. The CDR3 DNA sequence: TGTGCCAGCAGCCCGGACAAGAACTATGGCTACACCTTC.

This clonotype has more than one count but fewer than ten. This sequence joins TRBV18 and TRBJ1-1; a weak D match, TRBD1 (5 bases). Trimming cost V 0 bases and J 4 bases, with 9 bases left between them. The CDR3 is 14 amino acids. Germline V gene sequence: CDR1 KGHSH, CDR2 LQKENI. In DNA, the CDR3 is TGTGCCAGCTCACCACCGGTCGGGGGCACTGAAGCTTTCTTT. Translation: CASSPPVGGTEAFF.

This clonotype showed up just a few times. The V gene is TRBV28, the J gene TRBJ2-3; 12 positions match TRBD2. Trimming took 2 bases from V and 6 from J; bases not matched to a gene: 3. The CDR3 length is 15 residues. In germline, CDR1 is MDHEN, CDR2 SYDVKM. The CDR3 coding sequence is TGTGCCAGCAGTTTACTAGCGGGGGGGCTGGATACGCAGTATTTT. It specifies CASSLLAGGLDTQYF.

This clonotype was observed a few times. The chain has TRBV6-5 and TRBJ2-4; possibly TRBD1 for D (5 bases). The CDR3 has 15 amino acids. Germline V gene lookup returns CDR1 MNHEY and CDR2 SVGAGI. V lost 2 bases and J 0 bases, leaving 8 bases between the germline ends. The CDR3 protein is CASSYDSVAKNIQYF. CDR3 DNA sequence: TGTGCCAGCAGTTACGACAGCGTAGCCAAAAACATTCAGTACTTC.

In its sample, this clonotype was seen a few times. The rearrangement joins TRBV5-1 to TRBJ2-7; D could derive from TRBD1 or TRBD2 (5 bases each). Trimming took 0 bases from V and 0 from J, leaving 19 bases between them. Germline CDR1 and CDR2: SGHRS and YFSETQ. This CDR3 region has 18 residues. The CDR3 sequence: CASSLGKRGDFPSYEQYV. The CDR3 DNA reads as TGCGCCAGCAGCTTGGGAAAAAGAGGGGATTTCCCCTCCTACGAGCAGTACGTC.

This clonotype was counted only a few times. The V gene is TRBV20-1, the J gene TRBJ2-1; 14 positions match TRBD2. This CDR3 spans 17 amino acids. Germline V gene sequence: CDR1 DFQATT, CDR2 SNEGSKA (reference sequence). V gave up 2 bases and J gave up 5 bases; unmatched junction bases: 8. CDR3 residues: CSARRGTSGGKDNEQFF. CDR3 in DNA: TGCAGTGCTAGACGAGGGACTAGCGGGGGTAAGGACAATGAGCAGTTCTTC.

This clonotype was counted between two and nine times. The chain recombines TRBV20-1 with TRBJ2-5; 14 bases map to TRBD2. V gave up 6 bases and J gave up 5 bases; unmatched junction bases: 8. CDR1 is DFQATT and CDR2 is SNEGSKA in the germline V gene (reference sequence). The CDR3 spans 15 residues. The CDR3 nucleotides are TGCAGTGCAAGACTAGCGGGAGGGCCTGGGGAGACCCAGTACTTC. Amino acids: CSARLAGGPGETQYF.